This TCR beta chain was sequenced for a study of T cell responses to AZD1222 COVID-19 vaccine. Of note for this clone: Additional DNA sequences in this sample encode the identical CDR3.

The CDR3 has 11 amino acids. Germline V gives CDR1 SGHRS, CDR2 YFSETQ. Trimming shortened V by 2 bases and J by 5 bases, and 3 bases separated the two germline ends. Sequencing was performed with immunoSEQ multiplex PCR; in TCRdb, only in-frame clones are kept and a portion is missing. Of over 100,000 clones detected, approximately 85% appear once; the ten largest clones hold about 7.9%. The receptor's source is an adult who received the MenACWY meningococcal vaccine as a control. The sample here was peripheral blood, taken 28 days after the second dose of the MenACWY control vaccine. The V call is TRBV5-1, the J call TRBJ2-3; D remains unclear. CDR3 coding DNA: TGCGCCAGCAGCTTAGAAGATACGCAGTATTTT. It encodes CASSLEDTQYF.